Listed below are T cell receptor beta chains from one sample, sequenced in a study of vaccination effects on CD4 cells after COVID-19. Their target antigens are unknown. Sequencing was performed with immunoSEQ multiplex PCR; in TCRdb, only in-frame clones are kept and a portion is missing. Seen here are 55,000 to 80,000 clones, roughly three quarters observed once, and the top ten hold roughly 4%. The input for sequencing was CD4+ T cells from PBMCs cultured with HCoV-OC43 spike peptides, taken before COVID-19 vaccination. These receptors were obtained from a human donor who received a COVID-19 vaccine. CDR3s include the opening cysteine and the closing phenylalanine or tryptophan. A D gene is named only where the DNA matches it firmly. Expanded clones are given a class, and other clones once, few, many or no size at all.

TRBV5-1,.,few,TRBJ2-2,CASSLDTGELFF,TGCGCCAGCAGCTTAGACACCGGGGAGCTGTTTTTT
TRBV7-3,TRBD1,.,TRBJ1-2,CASSDRGARGYTF,TGTGCCAGCAGCGACAGGGGCGCGCGGGGCTACACCTTC
TRBV19,TRBD1,.,TRBJ2-2,CASSDRGPPTTRFTGELFF,TGTGCCAGTAGTGACAGGGGCCCTCCAACGACTCGATTCACCGGGGAGCTGTTTTTT
TRBV23-1,.,few,TRBJ1-5,CASPVPPWPQHF,TGCGCCAGCCCGGTCCCCCCGTGGCCCCAGCATTTT
TRBV7-2,TRBD2,.,TRBJ2-5,CASSPGTSGGAGETQYF,TGTGCCAGCAGCCCCGGGACTAGCGGGGGGGCCGGGGAGACCCAGTACTTC
TRBV7-9,.,few,TRBJ2-2,CASSKPTGLTGELFF,TGTGCCAGCAGCAAACCGACCGGCCTGACCGGGGAGCTGTTTTTT
TRBV5-1,TRBD2,.,TRBJ2-3,CASSRDELAGVGDTQYF,TGCGCCAGCAGCCGAGACGAATTAGCGGGGGTGGGAGATACGCAGTATTTT
TRBV10-1,TRBD1,.,TRBJ2-3,CASKRDRDTDTQYF,TGCGCGAGCAAGCGGGACAGGGACACAGATACGCAGTATTTT
TRBV5-8,.,.,TRBJ1-5,CASSLVYGGTNQPQHF,TGTGCCAGCAGCTTAGTATACGGGGGAACCAATCAGCCCCAGCATTTT
TRBV5-1,.,.,TRBJ2-6,CASSSRPLRQLSGANVLTF,TGCGCCAGCAGTTCCCGCCCGCTCCGGCAGCTCTCTGGGGCCAACGTCCTGACTTTC
TRBV7-3,TRBD1,few,TRBJ2-2,CASSFSPTGAGELFF,TGTGCCAGCAGCTTTAGTCCGACAGGGGCGGGGGAGCTGTTTTTT
TRBV6-5,.,.,TRBJ1-1,CASSPPGTNTEAFF,TGTGCCAGCAGCCCCCCGGGGACGAACACTGAAGCTTTCTTT
TRBV11-2,.,.,TRBJ1-5,CASSLVSNQPQHF,TGTGCCAGCAGCTTAGTTAGCAATCAGCCCCAGCATTTT
TRBV24-1,.,.,TRBJ2-3,CATSVGSGHTDTQYF,TGTGCCACCAGTGTAGGGTCTGGACACACAGATACGCAGTATTTT
TRBV5-1,TRBD1,.,TRBJ2-3,CASSKGTGGNTQYF,TGCGCCAGCAGCAAAGGGACAGGGGGGAATACGCAGTATTTT
TRBV2,TRBD1,few,TRBJ2-2,CASSYSGGAAGELFF,TGTGCCAGCAGTTACTCAGGGGGCGCAGCCGGGGAGCTGTTTTTT
TRBV6-5,.,few,TRBJ1-5,CASREYTGNQPQHF,TGTGCCAGCAGGGAGTATACAGGGAATCAGCCCCAGCATTTT
TRBV5-1,TRBD1,.,TRBJ2-3,CASSLVGQAITDTQYF,TGCGCCAGCAGCTTGGTGGGACAGGCGATCACAGATACGCAGTATTTT
TRBV5-1,.,.,TRBJ1-2,CASSPGGGHGYTF,TGCGCCAGCAGCCCCGGAGGGGGGCATGGCTACACCTTC
TRBV6-5,.,.,TRBJ1-4,CASRFTGTPNEKLFF,TGTGCCAGCAGATTTACCGGGACACCGAATGAAAAACTGTTTTTT
TRBV5-1,TRBD2,.,TRBJ2-1,CASSSMTTSGGYDEQFF,TGCGCCAGCAGCTCCATGACGACTAGCGGGGGATACGATGAGCAGTTCTTC
TRBV6-5,.,once,TRBJ1-3,CASSYMGSGNTIYF,TGTGCCAGCAGTTACATGGGTTCTGGAAACACCATATATTTT
TRBV21-1,.,.,TRBJ1-1,CASSKPQGRWIMNTEAFF,TGTGCCAGCAGCAAACCCCAGGGACGGTGGATCATGAACACTGAAGCTTTCTTT
TRBV7-3,.,.,TRBJ1-6,CASSLTANSPLHF,TGTGCCAGCAGCTTGACGGCTAATTCACCCCTCCACTTT
TRBV7-3,TRBD1,.,TRBJ2-5,CASSAGTGGGTQYF,TGTGCCAGCAGCGCCGGGACAGGGGGCGGGACCCAGTACTTC
TRBV30,.,.,TRBJ1-2,CAWSLRSYGYTF,TGTGCCTGGAGTCTAAGGAGCTATGGCTACACCTTC
TRBV7-2,TRBD1,.,TRBJ2-1,CASSARQGEQFF,TGTGCCAGCAGCGCCCGACAGGGGGAGCAGTTCTTC
TRBV20-1,TRBD1,few,TRBJ1-5,CSASRGTVDQPQHF,TGCAGTGCTAGTCGCGGGACAGTAGATCAGCCCCAGCATTTT
TRBV6-5,TRBD1,.,TRBJ1-4,CASSRTGGEEKLFF,TGTGCCAGCAGTCGGACAGGGGGCGAAGAAAAACTGTTTTTT
TRBV24-1,TRBD1,medium-sized,TRBJ1-1,CATSPKETGASHTEAFF,TGTGCCACCAGCCCTAAGGAGACAGGGGCATCGCACACTGAAGCTTTCTTT
TRBV5-5,.,.,TRBJ2-1,CASSLASSGYNEQFF,TGTGCCAGCAGCCTTGCCTCAAGCGGGTACAATGAGCAGTTCTTC
TRBV25-1,.,.,TRBJ1-1,CASSRAGTVFSGTEAFF,TGTGCCAGCAGCCGAGCGGGGACTGTATTTAGCGGCACTGAAGCTTTCTTT
TRBV19,.,few,TRBJ1-5,CASSMGIRGSNQPQHF,TGTGCCAGTAGTATGGGAATCAGGGGTAGCAATCAGCCCCAGCATTTT
TRBV6-5,.,.,TRBJ2-3,CASSYRPSGTDTQYF,TGTGCCAGCAGTTACAGGCCTAGCGGCACAGATACGCAGTATTTT
TRBV7-2,.,.,TRBJ2-5,CASSYRRRETQYF,TGTGCCAGCAGCTACCGGAGACGGGAGACCCAGTACTTC
TRBV5-1,TRBD2,.,TRBJ2-2,CASSSILAGGTGELFF,TGCGCCAGCAGCTCGATACTAGCGGGGGGCACCGGGGAGCTGTTTTTT
TRBV9,.,few,TRBJ1-6,CASSVEGGSSPLHF,TGTGCCAGCAGCGTAGAAGGAGGGTCCTCACCCCTCCACTTT
TRBV10-1,TRBD1,.,TRBJ2-5,CASSETTGEETQYF,TGCGCCAGCAGTGAGACCACAGGGGAAGAGACCCAGTACTTC
TRBV19,.,.,TRBJ1-2,CASSIKGDSLYGYTF,TGTGCCAGTAGTATTAAAGGAGACAGCCTCTATGGCTACACCTTC
TRBV19,.,.,TRBJ2-1,CASSMRGGTDIESSYNEQFF,TGTGCCAGTAGTATGAGGGGAGGGACAGACATAGAAAGCTCCTACAATGAGCAGTTCTTC
TRBV6-5,.,.,TRBJ2-3,CASSYSQNTDTQYF,TGTGCCAGCAGTTACTCGCAGAACACAGATACGCAGTATTTT
TRBV3-1/TRBV3-2,.,.,TRBJ1-1,CASSQVSGTNTEAFF,TGTGCCAGCAGCCAAGTCTCGGGGACGAACACTGAAGCTTTCTTT
TRBV11-1,.,.,TRBJ2-3,CASSLAVGGFTDTQYF,TGTGCCAGCAGCTTAGCCGTCGGAGGCTTCACAGATACGCAGTATTTT
TRBV6-1,.,.,TRBJ2-1,CASSDWFYGSSYNEQFF,TGTGCCAGCAGTGACTGGTTCTACGGGAGCTCCTACAATGAGCAGTTCTTC
TRBV6-2/TRBV6-3,TRBD1,.,TRBJ2-3,CASSYGGQGEDTQYF,TGTGCCAGCAGTTACGGCGGACAGGGGGAGGATACGCAGTATTTT
TRBV11-3,TRBD1,.,TRBJ2-3,CASSSRQGSGDTQYF,TGTGCCAGCAGCTCCAGACAGGGGTCGGGAGATACGCAGTATTTT
TRBV12-3/TRBV12-4,TRBD1,.,TRBJ1-4,CASSTGGGEKLFF,TGTGCCAGCAGCACAGGGGGTGGTGAAAAACTGTTTTTT
TRBV7-9,TRBD1,.,TRBJ1-1,CASSLAGTGNTEAFF,TGTGCCAGCAGCTTGGCAGGGACAGGGAACACTGAAGCTTTCTTT
TRBV2,.,few,TRBJ1-2,CASSQVPYGYTF,TGTGCCAGCAGCCAGGTCCCCTATGGCTACACCTTC
TRBV4-1,.,.,TRBJ1-2,CASSQDEGTYGYTF,TGCGCCAGCAGCCAAGACGAAGGAACTTATGGCTACACCTTC